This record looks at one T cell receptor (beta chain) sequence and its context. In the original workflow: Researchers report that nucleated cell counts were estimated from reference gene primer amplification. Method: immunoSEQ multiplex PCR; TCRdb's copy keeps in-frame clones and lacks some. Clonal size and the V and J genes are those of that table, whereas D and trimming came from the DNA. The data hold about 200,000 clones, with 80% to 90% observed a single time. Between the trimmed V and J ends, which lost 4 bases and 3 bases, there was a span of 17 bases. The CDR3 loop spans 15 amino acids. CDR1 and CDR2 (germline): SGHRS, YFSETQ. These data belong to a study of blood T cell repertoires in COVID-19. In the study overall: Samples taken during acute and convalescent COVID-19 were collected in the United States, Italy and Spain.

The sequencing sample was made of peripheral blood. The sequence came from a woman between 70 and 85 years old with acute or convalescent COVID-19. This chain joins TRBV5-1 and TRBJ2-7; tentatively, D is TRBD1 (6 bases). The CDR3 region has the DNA TGCGCCAGCAGCCTTAACCCGGGACACAACTACGAGCAGTACTTC. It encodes CASSLNPGHNYEQYF.